This T cell receptor (beta chain) was observed in a study of cytomegalovirus exposure and HLA in healthy donors. The PCR had 60 Vbeta and 13 Jbeta primers. Sequenced by immunoSEQ multiplex PCR; TCRdb stores in-frame clones only, minus some. The table has fewer than 200,000 clones, more than 75% seen once. Germline V gene lookup returns CDR1 SGHRS and CDR2 YFSETQ. This CDR3 has 19 amino acids. J lost 2 bases, V lost 3 bases, and 9 bases had no gene match. The TCR sequence derives from a woman younger than 45 in good health and CMV-seropositive. The specimen sequenced was PBMCs. The genes are TRBV5-1 and TRBJ2-3; TRBD2 aligns across 16 bases. CDR3 DNA sequence: TGCGCCAGCAGCTCGGGACTAGCGGGGGGGCGGGCCCACACAGATACGCAGTATTTT. It is translated as CASSSGLAGGRAHTDTQYF.